The source of this T cell receptor (beta chain) is a study of T cell repertoires in cytomegalovirus infection. Study summary: The study used recently identified HLA-C-restricted and well-studied HLA-B-restricted CMV epitopes.

TCRdb re-called the reads with MiXCR, one entry per CDR3 protein. This table holds around 900,000 distinct CDR3 sequences, roughly 30% found once. Findings and limits, study-wide: Within the response measured ex vivo, HLA-C-restricted CMV-specific TCR beta clonotypes were dominant. Carriers of CMV plus the relevant HLA were identified by cumulative public TCR beta family frequency.

Trimming took 0 bases from V and 1 from J, leaving 10 bases between them. The germline V gene has CDR1 SGDLS and CDR2 YYNGEE. The CDR3 totals 16 residues. As for this clonotype: Its target is not known.

The rearrangement joins TRBV9 to TRBJ2-2; TRBD1 might be the D (6 bases). This clonotype originated in a human donor in good health (CMV status not recorded). Some clones in this sample may be carry-over from other donors' samples. The sequencing here drew on cultured CD8+ T cells from PBMCs, taken from culture after CMV antigen stimulation. The CDR3 here is CASSVERTVNTGELFF. For the CDR3, the DNA is TGTGCCAGCAGCGTAGAGAGGACAGTGAACACCGGGGAGCTGTTTTTT.